The T cell receptor beta chain described here comes from a study of regulatory T cells in long-lasting Graves disease. Assembly of TCR beta libraries relied on iRepertoire HTBI primers together with Arm-PCR of CDR3 regions. In the study's own analysis: Overall, samples carried approximately 60 TRBV and 14 TRBJ segments. TCRdb reanalysed the multiplex PCR reads using MiXCR and keeps one entry per CDR3 protein. Clone size and V and J calls follow TCRdb, not the original study. The sample includes 310,000 or so distinct CDR3 sequences, roughly 21% seen only once; the top ten take around 30%. This CDR3 comprises 14 residues. CDR1 SGHTA and CDR2 FQGNSA come from the germline V gene. V lost 1 base and J 2 bases, leaving 8 bases between the germline ends. This clonotype has at least ten counts. Its matching antigen is unknown. Time point reported: persistent/refractory GD, antithyroid drugs over 5 years with positive TRAb. Extracted RNA from PBMCs served as the source of the TCR library.

Whole-study findings and limits: Among the persistent patients, thousands of public clonotypes were shared, more than the 850 to 1,000 shared among new patients. It was in persistent disease that TRBV28, TRBJ1-2 and TRBJ2-5 were favored. Newly diagnosed Graves' patients had higher TCR diversity than persistent ones.

This sequence originates from a female donor with Graves disease. The rearrangement uses TRBV7-2 and TRBJ1-1; D is unresolved. The starting material was peripheral blood mononuclear cells (PBMCs), obtained when the disease was refractory, from a patient treated with antithyroid drugs. This CDR3 reads CASSLGQINTEAFF. The CDR3 bases are TGTGCCAGCAGCTTAGGGCAGATAAACACTGAAGCTTTCTTT.